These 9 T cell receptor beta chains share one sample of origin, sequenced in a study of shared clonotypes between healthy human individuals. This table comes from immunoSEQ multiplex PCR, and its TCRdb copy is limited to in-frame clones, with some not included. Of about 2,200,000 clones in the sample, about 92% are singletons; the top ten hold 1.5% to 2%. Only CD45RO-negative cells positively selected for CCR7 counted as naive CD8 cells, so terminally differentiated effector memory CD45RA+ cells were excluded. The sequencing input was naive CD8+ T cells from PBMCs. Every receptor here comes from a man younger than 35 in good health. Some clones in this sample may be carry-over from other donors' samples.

DNA for the CDR3: TGTGCCAGCATTGGCGAGCCAATGGACCACGAGCAGTACTTC. Its protein product is CASIGEPMDHEQYF. The V call is TRBV28, the J call TRBJ2-7, with D hard to call. The germline CDR1 and CDR2 sequences are MDHEN and SYDVKM. Trimming stripped 7 bases from V and 5 bases from J, with 18 bases between. This CDR3 spans 14 amino acids.

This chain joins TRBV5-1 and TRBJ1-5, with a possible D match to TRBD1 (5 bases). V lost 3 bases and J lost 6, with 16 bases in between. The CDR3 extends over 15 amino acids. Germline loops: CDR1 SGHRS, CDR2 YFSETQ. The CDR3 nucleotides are TGCGCCAGCAGCTCGGGACCCTTCCCGGGTCAGCCCCAGCATTTT. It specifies CASSSGPFPGQPQHF.

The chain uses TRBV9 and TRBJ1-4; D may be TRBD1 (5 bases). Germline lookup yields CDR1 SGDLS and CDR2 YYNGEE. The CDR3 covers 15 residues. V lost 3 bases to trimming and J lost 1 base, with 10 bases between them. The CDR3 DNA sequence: TGTGCCAGCAGCGCCAGTGGGGGAACTAATGAAAAACTGTTTTTT. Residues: CASSASGGTNEKLFF. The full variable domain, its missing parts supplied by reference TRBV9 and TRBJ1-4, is DSGVTQTPKHLITATGQRVTLRCSPRSGDLSVYWYQQSLDQGLQFLIQYYNGEERAKGNILERFSAQQFPDLHSELNLSSLELGDSALYFCASSASGGTNEKLFFGSGTQLSVL.

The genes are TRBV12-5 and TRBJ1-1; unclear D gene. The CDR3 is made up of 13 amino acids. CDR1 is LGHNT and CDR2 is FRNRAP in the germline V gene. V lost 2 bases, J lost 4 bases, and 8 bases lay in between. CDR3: CASGLNPTTEAFF. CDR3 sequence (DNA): TGTGCTAGTGGTTTGAACCCCACCACTGAAGCTTTCTTT.

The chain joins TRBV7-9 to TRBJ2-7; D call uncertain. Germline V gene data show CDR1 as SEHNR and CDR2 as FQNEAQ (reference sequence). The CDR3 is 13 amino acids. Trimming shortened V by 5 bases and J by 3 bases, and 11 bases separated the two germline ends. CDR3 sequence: CASSPSGYYEQYF. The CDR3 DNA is TGTGCCAGCAGCCCTTCCGGGTACTACGAGCAGTACTTC.

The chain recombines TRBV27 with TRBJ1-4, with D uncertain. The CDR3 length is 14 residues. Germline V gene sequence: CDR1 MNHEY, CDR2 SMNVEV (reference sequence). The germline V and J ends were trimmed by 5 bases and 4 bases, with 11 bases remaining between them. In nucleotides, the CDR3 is TGTGCCAGCAGTCTCAGGATGTTTAATGAAAAACTGTTTTTT. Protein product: CASSLRMFNEKLFF.

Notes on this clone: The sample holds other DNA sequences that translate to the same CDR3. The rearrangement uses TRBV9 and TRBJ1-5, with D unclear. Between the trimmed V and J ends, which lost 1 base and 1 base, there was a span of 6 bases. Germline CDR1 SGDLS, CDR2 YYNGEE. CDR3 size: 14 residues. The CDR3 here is CASSVRDSNQPQHF. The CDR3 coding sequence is TGTGCCAGCAGCGTAAGAGACAGCAATCAGCCCCAGCATTTT.

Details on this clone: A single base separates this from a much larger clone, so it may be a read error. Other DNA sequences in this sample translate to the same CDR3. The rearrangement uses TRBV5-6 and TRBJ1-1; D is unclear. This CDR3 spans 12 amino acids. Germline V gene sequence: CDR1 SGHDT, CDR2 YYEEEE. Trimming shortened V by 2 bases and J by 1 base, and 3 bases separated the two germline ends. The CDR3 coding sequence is TGTGCCAGCAGCTTTGGGAACACTGAAGCTTTCTTT. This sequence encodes CASSFGNTEAFF.

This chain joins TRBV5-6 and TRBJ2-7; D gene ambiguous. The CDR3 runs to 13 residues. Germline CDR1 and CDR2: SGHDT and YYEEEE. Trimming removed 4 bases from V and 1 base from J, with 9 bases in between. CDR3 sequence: CASSDGLSYEQYF. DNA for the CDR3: TGTGCCAGCAGCGACGGGCTTTCCTACGAGCAGTACTTC.